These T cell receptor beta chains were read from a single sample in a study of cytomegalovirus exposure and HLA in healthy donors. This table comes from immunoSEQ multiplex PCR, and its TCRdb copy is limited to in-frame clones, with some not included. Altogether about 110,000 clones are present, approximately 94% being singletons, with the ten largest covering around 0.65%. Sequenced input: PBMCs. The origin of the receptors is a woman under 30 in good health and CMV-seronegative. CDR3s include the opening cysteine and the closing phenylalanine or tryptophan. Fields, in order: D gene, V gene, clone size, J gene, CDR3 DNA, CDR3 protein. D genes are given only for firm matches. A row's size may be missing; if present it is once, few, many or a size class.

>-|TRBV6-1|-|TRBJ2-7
TGTGCCAGCAGTGAATGGATGACAGATATCTACGAGCAGTACTTC
CASSEWMTDIYEQYF
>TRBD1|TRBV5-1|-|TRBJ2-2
TGCGCCAGCAGCGAGGGACAGGGGACGAACACCGGGGAGCTGTTTTTT
CASSEGQGTNTGELFF
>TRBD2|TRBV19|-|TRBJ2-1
TGTGCCAGTAGTCTCCGGACTAGCGGGGGGGCAAGTGAGCAGTTCTTC
CASSLRTSGGASEQFF
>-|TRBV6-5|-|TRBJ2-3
TGTGCCAGCAGTTATAGAGGGGGGGCAGGGGATACGCAGTATTTT
CASSYRGGAGDTQYF
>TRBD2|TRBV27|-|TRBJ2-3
TGTGCCAGCAGTTTAGGACTAGCGGGGGGGCGAGATACGCAGTATTTT
CASSLGLAGGRDTQYF
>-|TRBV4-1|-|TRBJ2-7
TGCGCCAGCAGCCAGTCAGGGGCTCGCGAGCAGTACTTC
CASSQSGAREQYF
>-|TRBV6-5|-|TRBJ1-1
TGTGCCAGCAGTTACCCCCGATCCTCGGGGGGCACTGAAGCTTTCTTT
CASSYPRSSGGTEAFF
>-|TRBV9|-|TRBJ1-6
TGTGCCAGCAGCCTCGGAGTTGAGGATTCACCCCTCCACTTT
CASSLGVEDSPLHF
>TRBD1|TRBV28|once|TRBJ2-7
TGTGCCAGCAGCCAGACAGGGGGCGGAAACGAGCAGTACTTC
CASSQTGGGNEQYF
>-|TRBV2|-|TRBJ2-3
TGTGCCAGCAGATTCTCGAGGAGCACAGATACGCAGTATTTT
CASRFSRSTDTQYF
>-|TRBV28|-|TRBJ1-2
TGTGCCAGCAGTTCCCAGGGGCGTGAGTTTGGCTACACCTTC
CASSSQGREFGYTF
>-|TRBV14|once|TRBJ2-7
TGTGCCAGCAGCCTATACAGGGATGAGCAGTACTTC
CASSLYRDEQYF
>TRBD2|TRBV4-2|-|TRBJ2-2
TGTGCCAGCAGCCAGGGACTAGCGGGACCCACCGGGGAGCTGTTTTTT
CASSQGLAGPTGELFF
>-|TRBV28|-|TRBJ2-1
TGTGCCAGCAGTTTTTTTCGTTTCGTGGAAGCGTATGAGCAGTTCTTC
CASSFFRFVEAYEQFF
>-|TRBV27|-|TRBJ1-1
TGTGCCAGCAGCCCGCCCCAGGGACTGCAGAACACTGAAGCTTTCTTT
CASSPPQGLQNTEAFF